The 21 T cell receptor beta chains below come from one sample, sequenced in a study of blood T cell repertoires in COVID-19. TCRdb's copy holds only in-frame clones and misses some; the assay was immunoSEQ multiplex PCR. The sample yields a few hundred thousand clones, 84% seen once. Input material: peripheral blood. The receptor set was obtained from a woman aged 40 to 49 who had recovered from COVID-19.

The chain carries TRBV11-3 and TRBJ2-2; D might be TRBD1 (6 bases). The CDR3 extends over 12 amino acids. Trimming cost V 9 bases and J 6 bases, with 11 bases left between them. CDR1 and CDR2 from the germline V gene are SGHNT and YENEEA. DNA for the CDR3: TGTGCCAGTAATCAGGGGTCCGGGGAGCTGTTTTTT. This sequence encodes CASNQGSGELFF. Variable domain in full (rest from reference TRBV11-3 and TRBJ2-2): EAGVVQSPRYKIIEKKQPVAFWCNPISGHNTLYWYLQNLGQGPELLIRYENEEAVDDSQLPKDRFSAERLKGVDSTLKIQPAELGDSAVYLCASNQGSGELFFGEGSRLTVL.

This rearrangement joins TRBV5-1 to TRBJ2-3; TRBD2 matches 7 bases. The CDR3 covers 15 residues. Per germline, CDR1 SGHRS and CDR2 YFSETQ. Trimming removed 4 bases from V and 0 bases from J; junction bases left unmatched: 5. CDR3 amino acids: CASSQSGDSTDTQYF. The CDR3 coding sequence is TGCGCCAGCAGCCAAAGCGGGGATAGCACAGATACGCAGTATTTT.

This rearrangement joins TRBV5-1 to TRBJ2-4; 7 nucleotides match TRBD1. The CDR3 length is 14 residues. Per the germline V gene, CDR1 is SGHRS and CDR2 is YFSETQ. V gave up 1 base and J gave up 6 bases; unmatched junction bases: 4. CDR3 in amino acids: CASSLQGVANIQYF. CDR3 nucleotides: TGCGCCAGCAGCTTGCAGGGGGTTGCAAACATTCAGTACTTC.

The V gene is TRBV29-1, the J gene TRBJ2-5; D perhaps matches TRBD2 (5 bases). This CDR3 comprises 12 residues. Germline CDR1 reads SQVTM; CDR2 reads ANQGSEA. V lost 3 bases to trimming and J lost 5 bases, with 10 bases between them. Here the CDR3 reads CSVDRGGETQYF. In DNA, the CDR3 is TGCAGCGTTGACCGGGGTGGCGAGACCCAGTACTTC.

The chain links TRBV7-2 to TRBJ1-3; D gene unclear. The CDR3 is 15 amino acids. V lost 1 base, J lost 0 bases, and 7 bases lay in between. Germline values: CDR1 SGHTA, CDR2 FQGNSA. As DNA, the CDR3 is TGTGCCAGCAGCTTAGAAAAACTCTCTGGAAACACCATATATTTT. Its translation: CASSLEKLSGNTIYF.

This clone has just one count. The genes are TRBV19 and TRBJ2-5; D is perhaps TRBD1 (5 bases). The V end was cut by 5 bases, the J end by 4 bases, with 14 bases between. Germline CDR1 is LNHDA and CDR2 is SQIVND (reference sequence). The CDR3 totals 14 residues. CDR3 sequence: CASSFLGDGETQYF. The DNA for the CDR3 is TGTGCCAGTAGTTTTTTAGGGGATGGAGAGACCCAGTACTTC.

The V gene is TRBV19, the J gene TRBJ1-5; 8 bases map to TRBD1. After removal of 7 bases from V and 3 bases from J, the junction contained 14 bases not matched to a gene. There are 17 residues in the CDR3. CDR1 is LNHDA and CDR2 is SQIVND in the germline V gene (reference sequence). The CDR3 DNA sequence: TGTGCCAGTAAGGAAACAGGGGGAGTCTGGGTCAATCAGCCCCAGCATTTT. This translates into CASKETGGVWVNQPQHF.

V and J are TRBV2 and TRBJ2-5; 7 bases agree with TRBD2. Germline CDR1 is SNHLY and CDR2 is FYNNEI. This CDR3 contains 18 residues. The J segment lost 3 bases and the V segment lost 4 bases, leaving 17 bases of the junction unmatched. This CDR3 is CASSGYRGERGSKETQYF. CDR3 nucleotide sequence: TGTGCCAGCAGTGGCTACCGAGGAGAGCGGGGCTCAAAAGAGACCCAGTACTTC.

The chain is built from TRBV5-5 and TRBJ1-2; D gene uncertain. Germline V gene data show CDR1 as SGHKS and CDR2 as YYEKEE (reference sequence). CDR3 length equals 16 residues. The V and J ends lost 4 bases and 3 bases respectively, with 19 bases between them. The CDR3: CASSAEEVPPYYGYTF. The CDR3 DNA is TGTGCCAGCAGCGCTGAAGAGGTCCCTCCTTACTATGGCTACACCTTC.

This sequence joins TRBV7-9 and TRBJ2-7; possible D gene TRBD1, 6 bases. The CDR3 contains 15 residues. Germline V gives CDR1 SEHNR, CDR2 FQNEAQ (reference sequence). The V gene lost 1 base and the J gene lost 0 bases, with 10 bases spanning the gap. This CDR3 reads CASSLGDTSSYEQYF. The CDR3 region has the DNA TGTGCCAGCAGCTTAGGGGACACAAGCTCCTACGAGCAGTACTTC.

This rearrangement joins TRBV5-1 to TRBJ2-7; 10 bases are shared with TRBD1. The CDR3 totals 15 residues. Germline CDR1 and CDR2: SGHRS and YFSETQ. V was pared by 4 bases and J by 5 bases, with 9 bases of the junction left unmatched. The CDR3: CASSTRQGARNEQYF. For the CDR3, the DNA is TGCGCCAGCAGCACTAGACAGGGGGCTAGGAACGAGCAGTACTTC.

The CDR3 DNA reads TGTGCCAGCAGCTTAACAGGGGCGGGTGAAAAACTGTTTTTT. This codes for CASSLTGAGEKLFF. This chain uses TRBV5-4 with TRBJ1-4, with TRBD1 matching 7 bases. The CDR3 is 14 residues long. The J segment lost 7 bases and the V segment lost 2 bases, leaving 5 bases of the junction unmatched. Germline V gene sequence: CDR1 SGHNT, CDR2 YYREEE (reference sequence).

This clone was seen repeatedly, ten times or more. The V call is TRBV11-2, the J call TRBJ2-7; 10 bases match TRBD2. V shed 0 bases, J shed 0 bases, and the junction held 11 bases outside the gene matches. This CDR3 has 19 amino acids. The germline gives CDR1 SGHAT, CDR2 FQNNGV. DNA of the CDR3: TGTGCCAGCAGCTTAGACTCTAGCGGGGGCCTGTGGAGCTCCTACGAGCAGTACTTC. Protein sequence: CASSLDSSGGLWSSYEQYF.

The J gene is TRBJ1-5, the V gene TRBV19, with 7 bases aligning to TRBD1. The V gene's germline CDR1 is LNHDA and CDR2 SQIVND (reference sequence). J gave up 3 bases and V 6 bases, and 14 bases lay outside the gene matches. The CDR3 loop spans 17 amino acids. CDR3 loop: CASSTLGTDNYNQPQHF. The CDR3, as DNA: TGTGCCAGTAGCACATTGGGGACAGATAACTACAATCAGCCCCAGCATTTT.

The rearrangement uses TRBV24-1 and TRBJ2-1; 7 bases are a match to TRBD2. Germline CDR1 KGHDR, CDR2 SFDVKD. Trimming cost V 4 bases and J 4 bases; bases outside gene matches: 12. The CDR3 has 17 residues. Written as DNA, the CDR3 is TGTGCCACCAGTGACTCCCTGCGCGGGGGTGCGTACAATGAGCAGTTCTTC. It yields the protein CATSDSLRGGAYNEQFF.

The J gene is TRBJ1-2, the V gene TRBV18, with D tentatively TRBD1 (6 bases). The CDR3 contains 14 residues. Germline assignment: CDR1 KGHSH and CDR2 LQKENI. Trimming cost V 3 bases and J 4 bases, with 12 bases left between them. CDR3 amino acids: CASSPDSRFYGYTF. CDR3 bases: TGTGCCAGCTCACCGGACAGTAGATTCTATGGCTACACCTTC.

This clone was found a few times. The V and J genes are TRBV28 and TRBJ2-7; D perhaps matches TRBD1 (6 bases). Trimming took off 3 bases at V and 5 bases at J, with 8 bases between the two ends. The CDR3 spans 12 residues. The germline CDR1 and CDR2 sequences are MDHEN and SYDVKM. The CDR3 DNA reads TGTGCCAGCAGTTTTACAGGGAACGAGCAGTACTTC. Protein: CASSFTGNEQYF.

As DNA, the CDR3 is TGTGCCTGGAGAAAGGGACAGGGTGCCGAGCAGTACTTC. Protein sequence: CAWRKGQGAEQYF. This rearrangement joins TRBV30 to TRBJ2-7; 9 bases agree with TRBD1. Germline assignment: CDR1 GTSNPN and CDR2 SVGIG (reference sequence). The ends lost 3 bases at V and 6 bases at J; junction bases unmatched: 6. The CDR3 totals 13 residues.

The chain is built from TRBV7-8 and TRBJ2-1, with 11 bases matching TRBD2. The CDR3 contains 18 residues. V trimming: 3 bases; J trimming: 10 bases; junction bases outside the gene matches: 17. Germline V CDR1 and CDR2: SGHVS, FQNEAQ. CDR3 coding DNA: TGTGCCAGCAGCTTTTCTCGGGTAATTAGCGGGGGGGCTAGAGAGCAGTTCTTC. As protein: CASSFSRVISGGAREQFF.

V usage is TRBV29-1 and J usage is TRBJ1-2; TRBD1 matches at 8 bases. Unmatched junction bases numbered 3, after V lost 2 bases and J lost 7 bases. The CDR3 is 12 residues long. From germline, CDR1 is SQVTM and CDR2 ANQGSEA. The CDR3 region has the DNA TGCAGCGTTGAATCAGGGGGCGGTGGCTACACCTTC. This codes for CSVESGGGGYTF. The full variable domain, completed using reference TRBV29-1 and TRBJ1-2, is SAVISQKPSRDICQRGTSLTIQCQVDSQVTMMFWYRQQPGQSLTLIATANQGSEATYESGFVIDKFPISRPNLTFSTLTVSNMSPEDSSIYLCSVESGGGGYTFGSGTRLTVV.

V gene TRBV2 combines with J gene TRBJ1-3; D not certain. Germline V gives CDR1 SNHLY, CDR2 FYNNEI. Trimming took off 6 bases at V and 2 bases at J, with 8 bases between the two ends. The CDR3 runs 13 residues. The CDR3 DNA sequence: TGTGCCAGCAGCTTGTTTACTGGAAACACCATATATTTT. Translation gives CASSLFTGNTIYF.